The 8 T cell receptor beta chains reported below all come from one sample, sequenced in a study of PD-1 blockade in classical Hodgkin lymphoma. Time point: cycle 4 day 1 (C4D1), after around six weeks of nivolumab. All patients experienced relapse after autologous stem cell transplantation, and brentuximab vedotin exposure was variable. Using immunoSEQ multiplex PCR, the repertoire was profiled, and TCRdb retains in-frame clones only, with some absent. This table holds roughly 49,000 clones, nearly 90% found once. Source: peripheral blood mononuclear cells (PBMCs), taken before the fourth cycle of nivolumab. All receptors come from a human donor with classical Hodgkin lymphoma.

CDR3 coding DNA: TGTGCCAGCAAAAGGACACCAACGCAAGAGACCCAGTACTTC. Protein sequence: CASKRTPTQETQYF. The rearrangement uses TRBV6-1 and TRBJ2-5; the D gene is possibly TRBD1 (5 bases). In germline, CDR1 is MNHNS, CDR2 SASEGT. The CDR3 spans 14 residues. Trimming took 7 bases from V and 2 from J, leaving 14 bases between them.

The rearrangement joins TRBV12-2 to TRBJ1-4; TRBD1 is the table's D call and was not checked against the DNA. TRBV12-2 is a pseudogene. This CDR3 is 17 amino acids long. The CDR3 DNA sequence: TGTGCAAGTCGCTACCCGGGACAGGGTTTTATTTGTGAAAAACTGTTTTTT. Translating it yields CASRYPGQGFICEKLFF.

The V and J genes are TRBV6-4 and TRBJ2-1; no reliable D call. The length of the CDR3 is 15 residues. The germline CDR1 and CDR2 sequences are MRHNA and SNTAGT. The V end was cut by 2 bases, the J end by 2 bases, with 10 bases between. CDR3 in amino acids: CASSDQTTPYNEQFF. CDR3 nucleotide sequence: TGTGCCAGCAGTGACCAGACCACACCCTACAATGAGCAGTTCTTC.

This rearrangement joins TRBV2 to TRBJ2-5; TRBD1 matches 7 bases. The closer fit of TRBJ2-7 to the DNA end suggests the J call may be wrong. The CDR3 extends over 15 amino acids. Per the germline V gene, CDR1 is SNHLY and CDR2 is FYNNEI. CDR3: CASIDRDSVSYEQYF. As DNA, the CDR3 is TGTGCCAGCATTGACCGGGACAGTGTCTCCTACGAGCAGTACTTC.

Notes on this clone: The sample contains more than one DNA sequence encoding this CDR3. The chain has TRBV5-1 and TRBJ1-2; perhaps TRBD1 as D (5 bases). This CDR3 is built from 14 residues. Germline V gene data show CDR1 as SGHRS and CDR2 as YFSETQ. V was clipped by 0 bases and J by 2 bases, with 8 bases between them. CDR3 residues: CASSLDSGNYGYTF. CDR3 nucleotide sequence: TGCGCCAGCAGCTTGGACTCAGGGAACTATGGCTACACCTTC.

CDR3 protein: CASSLTGHLDMNQPQHF. The CDR3 DNA sequence: TGTGCCAGCAGCTTAACGGGACACCTTGATATGAATCAGCCCCAGCATTTT. The chain recombines TRBV5-6 with TRBJ1-5; D possibly corresponds to TRBD1 (6 bases). Germline V gene data show CDR1 as SGHDT and CDR2 as YYEEEE. V dropped 2 bases and J dropped 4 bases, with 19 bases sitting between them. The CDR3 loop spans 17 amino acids.

V gene TRBV6-4 combines with J gene TRBJ2-5; 10 positions agree with TRBD2. This CDR3 region has 15 residues. V trimming: 5 bases; J trimming: 0 bases; junction bases outside the gene matches: 3. Germline lookup yields CDR1 MRHNA and CDR2 SNTAGT. The CDR3 region has the DNA TGTGCCAGCAGTCCCGGGACTAGCGACCAAGAGACCCAGTACTTC. This codes for CASSPGTSDQETQYF.

This chain uses TRBV7-8 with TRBJ2-2; unclear D gene. Trimming stripped 3 bases from V and 1 base from J, with 9 bases between. CDR1 SGHVS and CDR2 FQNEAQ come from the germline V gene. This CDR3 comprises 15 residues. Here the CDR3 reads CASSFWTENTGELFF. Here the CDR3 DNA reads TGTGCCAGCAGCTTTTGGACGGAGAACACCGGGGAGCTGTTTTTT.